This entry concerns a single T cell receptor (beta chain). This entry is derived from a study of T cell changes during pregnancy in multiple sclerosis. Here immunoSEQ multiplex PCR was the method, and the copy in TCRdb shows in-frame clones only, minus some. The table lists over 45,000 clones, around 92% of them singletons. Trimming shortened V by 5 bases and J by 6 bases, and 16 bases separated the two germline ends. The germline gives CDR1 LGHNA, CDR2 YSLEER. The CDR3 has 14 amino acids. V gene TRBV4-3 combines with J gene TRBJ1-1, with D tentatively TRBD1 (5 bases). The source was CD8+ T cells from peripheral blood mononuclear cells, collected after pregnancy. The sequence was collected from a female donor with multiple sclerosis, enrolled in a pregnancy study. CDR3 coding DNA: TGCGCCAGCAGCGCCCTCGGGGGGATCGCTGAAGCTTTCTTT. Its translation is CASSALGGIAEAFF.